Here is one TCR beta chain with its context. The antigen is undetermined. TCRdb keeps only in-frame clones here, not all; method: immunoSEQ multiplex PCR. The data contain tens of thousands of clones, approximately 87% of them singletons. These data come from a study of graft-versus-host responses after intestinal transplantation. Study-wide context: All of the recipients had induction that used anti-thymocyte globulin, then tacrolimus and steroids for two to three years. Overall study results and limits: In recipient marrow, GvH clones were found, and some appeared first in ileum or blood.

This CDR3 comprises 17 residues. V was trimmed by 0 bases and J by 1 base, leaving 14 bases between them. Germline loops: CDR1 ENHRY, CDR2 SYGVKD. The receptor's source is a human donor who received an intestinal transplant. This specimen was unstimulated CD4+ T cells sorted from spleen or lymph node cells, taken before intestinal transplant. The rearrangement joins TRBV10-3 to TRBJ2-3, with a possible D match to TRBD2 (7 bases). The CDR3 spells CAISESRGGGGTDTQYF. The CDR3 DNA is TGTGCCATCAGTGAGTCCCGAGGGGGGGGTGGCACAGATACGCAGTATTTT.